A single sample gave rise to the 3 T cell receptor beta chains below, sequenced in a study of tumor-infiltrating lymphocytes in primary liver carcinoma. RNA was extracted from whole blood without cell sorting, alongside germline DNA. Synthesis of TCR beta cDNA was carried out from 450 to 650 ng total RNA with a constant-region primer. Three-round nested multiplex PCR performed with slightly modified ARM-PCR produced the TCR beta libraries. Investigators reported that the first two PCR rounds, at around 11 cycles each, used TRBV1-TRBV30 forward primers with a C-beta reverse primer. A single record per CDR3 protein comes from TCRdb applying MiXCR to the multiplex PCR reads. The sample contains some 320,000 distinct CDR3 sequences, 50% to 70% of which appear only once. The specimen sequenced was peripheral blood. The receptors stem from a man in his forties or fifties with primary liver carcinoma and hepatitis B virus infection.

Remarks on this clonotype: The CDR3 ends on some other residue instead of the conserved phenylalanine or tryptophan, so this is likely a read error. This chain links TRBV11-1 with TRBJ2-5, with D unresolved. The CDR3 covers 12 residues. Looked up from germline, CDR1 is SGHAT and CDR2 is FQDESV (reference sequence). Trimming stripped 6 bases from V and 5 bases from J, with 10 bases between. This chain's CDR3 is CASSQPRETQYL. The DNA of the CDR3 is TGTGCCAGCAGTCAACCCCGGGAGACCCAGTACCTA.

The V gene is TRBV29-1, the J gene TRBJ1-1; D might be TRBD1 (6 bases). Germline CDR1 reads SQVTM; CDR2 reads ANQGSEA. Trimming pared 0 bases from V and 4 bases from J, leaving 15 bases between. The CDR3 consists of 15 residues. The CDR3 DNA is TGCAGCGTTGAAGATCGCGCAGGGGTGGGCACTGAAGCTTTCTTT. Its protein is CSVEDRAGVGTEAFF.

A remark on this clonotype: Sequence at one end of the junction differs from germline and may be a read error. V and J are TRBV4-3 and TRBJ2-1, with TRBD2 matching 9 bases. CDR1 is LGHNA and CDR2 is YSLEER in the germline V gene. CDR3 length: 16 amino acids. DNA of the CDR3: TGCGCCAGCAGCACAACCGGGACTAGCAGAAACAATGAGCAGTCCTTC. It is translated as CASSTTGTSRNNEQSF.